This TCR beta chain was recovered during a study of post-analysis software for immune sequencing data. In the study overall: The patients showed relapsing-remitting, secondary progressive and progressive-relapsing multiple sclerosis courses. Findings and limits, study-wide: A significant reduction in normalized Chao1 diversity was observed in multiple sclerosis patients versus controls. Co-batched samples clustered tightly together by F measure.

This clonotype showed up many times. What it recognizes is unknown. TCR beta cDNA libraries had unique molecular identifiers. TCRdb used MiXCR to reprocess the PCR reads, holding one entry per CDR3 protein. Counted here are more than 450,000 distinct CDR3 sequences, 40% to 50% occurring once; the ten biggest clones make up around 1.7%. The material sequenced was blood. This clonotype originated in a girl aged 10 to 17 with multiple sclerosis.

CDR3 sequence reads: CASSTGLASYNEQFF. CDR3 DNA sequence: TGTGCCAGCAGCACGGGACTAGCGAGCTACAATGAGCAGTTCTTC. The chain employs TRBV6-5 and TRBJ2-1; 10 bases fit TRBD2. V lost 6 bases to trimming and J lost 3 bases; unmatched junction nucleotides: 5. Germline values: CDR1 MNHEY, CDR2 SVGAGI. The CDR3 consists of 15 residues.